The entry below gives a single T cell receptor beta chain sequence along with its context. The antigen is undetermined. The PCR ran on 60 Vbeta and 13 Jbeta primers. The table came from immunoSEQ multiplex PCR; TCRdb's copy has only in-frame clones and leaves some out. The table records under 200,000 clones, about three quarters of them present only once. The sample originates from a study of cytomegalovirus exposure and HLA in healthy donors. Broader study findings: Most subjects had HLA-A and HLA-B alleles reportedly predicted accurately by TCR beta sequences. There were reportedly fewer N-insertions in an Asian-associated ancestry cluster than the roughly 670-donor mean, in a later analysis. Being productive about 87% or about 30% of the time was typical of most TCR beta V segments in an earlier analysis.

The CDR3 consists of 17 residues. V was shortened by 0 bases and J by 0 bases, with 13 bases between the two germline ends. In germline, CDR1 is SGHDT, CDR2 YYEEEE. Sequencing was performed on PBMCs. The chain carries TRBV5-6 and TRBJ1-3; D perhaps matches TRBD1 (5 bases). This clonotype was obtained from a woman between 35 and 50 years old in good health and CMV-seronegative. DNA for the CDR3: TGTGCCAGCAGCTTGGCTTGGGGCTCGGACTCTGGAAACACCATATATTTT. It translates to CASSLAWGSDSGNTIYF.